A single sample is the source of the 21 T cell receptor beta chains below, sequenced in a study of post-analysis software for immune sequencing data. TCR beta libraries were prepared from cDNA with unique molecular identifiers. MiXCR, run by TCRdb on the PCR reads, gives a single entry per CDR3 protein. The repertoire holds 380,000 or so distinct CDR3 sequences, with 30% to 45% as singletons. These TCRs are of unknown antigen specificity. Whole-study results and caveats: Relative to controls, patients had about 5 TRBV segments at higher frequency, with TRBV5-6, TRBV5-1 and TRBV20-1 among these.

The sample comprised blood. These TCRs come from a girl under 18 with multiple sclerosis.

This clonotype was picked up a small number of times. J is TRBJ2-2 and V is TRBV24-1, with D maybe TRBD1 (6 bases). The CDR3 has 16 residues. V was cut by 7 bases and J by 1 base, with 15 bases left in between. Germline values: CDR1 KGHDR, CDR2 SFDVKD. The CDR3 loop reads CATSNPPGQNTGELFF. In DNA form, the CDR3 reads TGTGCCACCAGCAACCCTCCGGGACAGAACACCGGGGAGCTGTTTTTT.

A few counts support this clonotype. The genes are TRBV9 and TRBJ2-3, with 8 bases fitting TRBD2. The V segment lost 5 bases and the J segment 0 bases; nucleotides outside the gene matches: 5. The germline V gene encodes CDR1 SGDLS and CDR2 YYNGEE. The CDR3 length is 15 residues. DNA for the CDR3: TGTGCCAGCAGTGTTGGCGGGGGGAGCACAGATACGCAGTATTTT. Translating gives CASSVGGGSTDTQYF.

Only a few counts were recorded for this clonotype. This chain connects TRBV4-3 to TRBJ2-5; D might be TRBD2 (5 bases). Trimming pared 0 bases from V and 5 bases from J, leaving 10 bases between. The CDR3 is 14 residues long. Germline CDR1 and CDR2: LGHNA and YSLEER. CDR3 DNA: TGCGCCAGCAGCCAAGATCATGGGGAGGAGACCCAGTACTTC. It translates to CASSQDHGEETQYF.

This clonotype has a count of ten or more. The genes are TRBV7-9 and TRBJ2-7, with 7 bases matching TRBD1. From germline, CDR1 is SEHNR and CDR2 FQNEAQ (reference sequence). The CDR3 length is 12 residues. V gave up 6 bases and J gave up 5 bases; unmatched junction bases: 4. CDR3 in amino acids: CASSRQGNEQYF. The CDR3 DNA sequence: TGTGCCAGCAGTCGACAGGGAAACGAGCAGTACTTC. The complete variable domain, with remaining parts taken from reference TRBV7-9 and TRBJ2-7, reads DTGVSQNPRHKITKRGQNVTFRCDPISEHNRLYWYRQTLGQGPEFLTYFQNEAQLEKSRLLSDRFSAERPKGSFSTLEIQRTEQGDSAMYLCASSRQGNEQYFGPGTRLTVT.

This clonotype was found a few times. The J gene is TRBJ2-7, the V gene TRBV6-6; tentative D call: TRBD1 (6 bases). This CDR3 comprises 12 residues. V shed 6 bases and J shed 10 bases, with 16 bases lying between them. Germline assignment: CDR1 MNHNY and CDR2 SVGAGI (reference sequence). DNA for the CDR3: TGTGCCAGCAGCTCTTACAGGGCCGGACAGTACTTC. Its protein is CASSSYRAGQYF.

This clonotype has a handful of counts. V and J are TRBV7-3 and TRBJ1-2; weak D call: TRBD1 (5 bases). Trimming took off 5 bases at V and 4 bases at J, with 11 bases between the two ends. Germline loops: CDR1 SGHTA, CDR2 FQGTGA. This CDR3 region has 13 residues. The CDR3, as DNA: TGTGCCAGCAGCCGCGACGGGGGCTATGGCTACACCTTC. Translation gives CASSRDGGYGYTF.

This sequence joins TRBV7-3 and TRBJ2-6; a possible D gene is TRBD2 (5 bases). Germline loops: CDR1 SGHTA, CDR2 FQGTGA. This CDR3 spans 19 amino acids. V was shortened by 1 base and J by 0 bases, with 16 bases between the two germline ends. Here the CDR3 reads CASSLIGLAPSSGANVLTF. The CDR3, as DNA: TGTGCCAGCAGCTTAATCGGACTCGCCCCAAGCTCTGGGGCCAACGTCCTGACTTTC.

About this clonotype itself: It may be a read error: a sequence one base away is much more abundant. The CDR3 nucleotides read TGCGCCAGCAGCCCCGAGACAAGGAGACTAGTCCCTATGACGCAGTATTTT. It encodes CASSPETRRLVPMTQYF. The chain has TRBV4-1 and TRBJ2-3; D possibly corresponds to TRBD2 (6 bases). The ends were cut back, 4 bases at V and 9 bases at J, with 26 bases in the middle. Germline-derived CDR1 and CDR2 are MGHRA and YSYEKL. The CDR3 consists of 17 residues.

The J gene is TRBJ2-1, the V gene TRBV12-3 or TRBV12-4, with D perhaps assigned TRBD1 or TRBD2 (6 bases each). The germline V and J ends were trimmed by 3 bases and 7 bases, with 16 bases remaining between them. The CDR3 has 15 amino acids. CDR3 sequence reads: CASSFVRGQRNEQFF. DNA for the CDR3: TGTGCCAGCAGTTTTGTACGGGGGCAGAGGAATGAGCAGTTCTTC.

For the CDR3, the DNA is TGTGCCAGCTCACCGGTCGGGGATGGGGTGAGTGAGCAGTACTTC. Its protein is CASSPVGDGVSEQYF. The V call is TRBV18, the J call TRBJ2-7; tentatively, D is TRBD2 (5 bases). CDR3 length: 15 residues. The V and J ends lost 3 bases and 7 bases respectively, with 19 bases between them. Germline loops: CDR1 KGHSH, CDR2 LQKENI.

This chain joins TRBV5-1 and TRBJ1-6, with D possibly being TRBD1 (5 bases). The CDR3 extends over 17 amino acids. Deletions cut 4 bases from V and 0 bases from J, with 14 bases between. Germline V gene data show CDR1 as SGHRS and CDR2 as YFSETQ. In nucleotides, the CDR3 is TGCGCCAGCAGCCTGGGACTGCCGAGCTCCTATAATTCACCCCTCCACTTT. Its protein product is CASSLGLPSSYNSPLHF.

The chain is built from TRBV6-5 and TRBJ1-2; a possible D gene is TRBD1 (6 bases). Looked up from germline, CDR1 is MNHEY and CDR2 is SVGAGI. The germline V and J ends were trimmed by 6 bases and 3 bases, with 14 bases remaining between them. The CDR3 contains 14 residues. CDR3 region: CASRPQGFDYGYTF. The CDR3 bases are TGTGCCAGCAGACCACAGGGCTTCGACTATGGCTACACCTTC.

This clonotype was seen a handful of times. The J gene is TRBJ1-2, the V gene TRBV6-2 or TRBV6-3; D might be TRBD1 (5 bases). The CDR3 has 14 amino acids. Germline V gives CDR1 MNHEY, CDR2 SVGEGT. Trimming removed 2 bases at V and 3 bases at J, with 10 bases between. The CDR3 DNA follows: TGTGCCAGCAGTTACCTGGGGGAGGACTATGGCTACACCTTC. Encoded protein: CASSYLGEDYGYTF.

CDR3 sequence reads: CASSQDRGNTGELFF. As DNA, the CDR3 is TGCGCCAGCAGCCAAGATAGGGGGAACACCGGGGAGCTGTTTTTT. The gene calls are TRBV4-3 and TRBJ2-2; tentative D call: TRBD1 (5 bases). Germline V gene lookup returns CDR1 LGHNA and CDR2 YSLEER. This CDR3 comprises 15 residues. Deletions cut 0 bases from V and 1 base from J, with 6 bases between.

V is TRBV6-2 or TRBV6-3 and J is TRBJ1-1, with D perhaps matching TRBD1 (5 bases). Trimming removed 2 bases at V and 4 bases at J, with 11 bases between. The CDR3 runs to 14 residues. Germline V gene data show CDR1 as MNHEY and CDR2 as SVGEGT. The CDR3 here is CASSYGAGSTEAFF. The CDR3 nucleotides are TGTGCCAGCAGTTACGGGGCAGGGAGCACTGAAGCTTTCTTT.

This CDR3 reads CSARPPGHLSNYGYTF. CDR3 nucleotide sequence: TGCAGTGCTAGACCTCCGGGACACCTTTCTAACTATGGCTACACCTTC. The rearrangement links TRBV20-1 to TRBJ1-2; the D gene is possibly TRBD1 (6 bases). The CDR3 is 16 amino acids. CDR1 is DFQATT and CDR2 is SNEGSKA in the germline V gene (reference sequence). V was cut by 2 bases and J by 0 bases, with 16 bases left in between.

This chain connects TRBV10-3 to TRBJ1-1; no definite D call. The V end lost 6 bases, the J end lost 0 bases, and 8 bases lay between the germline ends. Looked up from germline, CDR1 is ENHRY and CDR2 is SYGVKD. This CDR3 is built from 13 residues. The CDR3 region is CAISPSVNTEAFF. The DNA of the CDR3 is TGTGCCATCAGCCCCTCTGTGAACACTGAAGCTTTCTTT.

V usage is TRBV18 and J usage is TRBJ2-7, with a weak D call TRBD1 (5 bases). The ends were cut back, 1 base at V and 1 base at J, with 11 bases in the middle. From germline, CDR1 is KGHSH and CDR2 LQKENI. The CDR3 has 15 amino acids. Here the CDR3 DNA reads TGTGCCAGCTCACCACGAACAGGTTTTTCCTACGAGCAGTACTTC. Its protein product is CASSPRTGFSYEQYF.

This clonotype was picked up a small number of times. V is TRBV3-1 and J is TRBJ2-3; 10 nucleotides align to TRBD2. This CDR3 spans 14 amino acids. V lost 6 bases to trimming and J lost 7 bases; unmatched junction nucleotides: 7. The germline gives CDR1 LGHDT, CDR2 YNNKEL (reference sequence). The CDR3 DNA reads TGTGCCAGCAGTCGGAGCGGGGGGGCGTATACGCAGTATTTT. This codes for CASSRSGGAYTQYF.

This clonotype appeared a few times. The genes are TRBV20-1 and TRBJ2-6; D gene unclear. V was pared by 0 bases and J by 7 bases, with 10 bases between. CDR1 is DFQATT, CDR2 SNEGSKA, per germline (reference sequence). This CDR3 is built from 14 residues. The CDR3 loop reads CSARDPRLANVLTF. The CDR3 DNA follows: TGCAGTGCTAGAGACCCCCGATTAGCCAACGTCCTGACTTTC.

This clonotype has just a few counts. The chain carries TRBV20-1 and TRBJ2-1; weak D call: TRBD1 (6 bases). CDR1 is DFQATT and CDR2 is SNEGSKA in the germline V gene (reference sequence). The CDR3 contains 14 residues. The V gene lost 6 bases and the J gene lost 7 bases, with 19 bases spanning the gap. CDR3 region: CSAKGWGLGNEQFF. CDR3 bases: TGCAGTGCCAAGGGGTGGGGGCTAGGGAATGAGCAGTTCTTC.